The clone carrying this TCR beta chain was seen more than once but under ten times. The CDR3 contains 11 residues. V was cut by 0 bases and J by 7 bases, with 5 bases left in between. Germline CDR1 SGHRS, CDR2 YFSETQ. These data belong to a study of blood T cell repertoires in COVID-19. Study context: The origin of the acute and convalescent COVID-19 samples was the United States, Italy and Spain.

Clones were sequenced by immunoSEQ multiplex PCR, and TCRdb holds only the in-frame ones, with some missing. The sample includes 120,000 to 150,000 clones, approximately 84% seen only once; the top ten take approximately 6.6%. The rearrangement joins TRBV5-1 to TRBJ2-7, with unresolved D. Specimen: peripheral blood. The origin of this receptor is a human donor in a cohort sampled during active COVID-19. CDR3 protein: CASSLEREQYF. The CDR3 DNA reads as TGCGCCAGCAGCTTGGAGAGAGAGCAGTACTTC.